The TCR beta chain under discussion was sequenced for a study of T cells in Graves' hyperthyroidism and ophthalmopathy (dated by TCRdb to between 2017 and 2020). Describing the broader study: Peripheral blood was sampled at the time of initial diagnosis, prior to any treatment. TCR V-J signatures able to tell the groups apart were searched for in a discovery cohort of about a hundred patients, of whom more than 40 had Graves' ophthalmopathy and roughly 59 had stable Graves' hyperthyroidism. Whether ophthalmopathy could be predicted prospectively was tested in an independent validation cohort made up of 18 to 20 hyperthyroidism patients plus 17 patients who later progressed to ophthalmopathy. The roughly 91 discovery patients were randomly split 7:3 into training and test sets. Thyroid tissue and blood T-cell repertoires from six Graves' hyperthyroidism patients were also compared in the study. After sampling, hyperthyroidism patients received methimazole starting at 30 mg daily, and ophthalmopathy patients received high-dose intravenous methylprednisolone. The paper describes TCR Vbeta CDR3 sequencing of 120 to 150 peripheral blood samples, made up of about 40 ophthalmopathy patients, approximately 76 hyperthyroidism patients and some 17 progressor patients.

Details on this clonotype: This clone's antigen is unknown. Per-nucleotide qualities are absent, and no much larger clonotype sits a single base away.

Graves' hyperthyroidism was defined as stable when no progression to ophthalmopathy occurred over 18 months of follow-up. The hyperthyroidism patients were between 18 and 65 years old and newly diagnosed, with a disease duration of less than 2 months. Any patient with an uncontrolled infection, another autoimmune disease, pregnancy or lactation was excluded. Diagnoses were based on clinical symptoms, serum thyroxine and TRAb, thyroid ultrasound and orbital computed tomography. PBMCs were isolated from about 9.1 ml of fresh peripheral blood by Ficoll-Paque density gradient centrifugation. Total RNA was extracted using Trizol reagent, and RNA quality was assessed on an Agilent 2100 Bioanalyzer. Summary of the overall study and its limitations: In validation, progression to ophthalmopathy was predicted by the model with about 70% sensitivity and roughly 76% specificity, a median of roughly six months before onset. Most expanded thyroid clonotypes (frequency above 0.001) were also detected in blood, suggesting blood repertoires may reflect thyroid immune responses. Ophthalmopathy was separated from stable hyperthyroidism by a 13 V-J signature model, with approximately 86% sensitivity and roughly 81% specificity obtained in cross-validation and 80%/75% obtained in testing. No statistical method was used to set the sample size in advance, and investigators knew the group allocation.

The TCR beta CDR3 regions were amplified from the RNA transcripts. The TCR CDR3 was subjected to a first round of RT-PCR using the HTBI primer set and the Qiagen OneStep RT-PCR kit. Libraries were constructed in a second round of multiplex PCR, after which size selection and purification were carried out. The libraries were sequenced on an Illumina HiSeq2000 using paired-end 100 bp reads. Processing in the source paper ran as follows. SOAPnuke was used to process the raw data, throwing out any read that contained adapters or uncalled bases, had a mean Phred below 15, or lacked an exact constant-primer or identifier match. High-quality paired reads were merged using COPE v1.2.5, and each unique nucleotide sequence was defined as a clonotype. Clonotypes were aligned to IMGT TRBV, TRBD and TRBJ reference segments using MiTCR v1.1. The analysis was restricted to V-J combinations with a frequency above 0.0001, which together covered around 99% of the repertoires. The TCS score was defined as F50 (clonal expansion) divided by E x V (chaos), with BLOSUM62-based TCRdist calculated between CDR3 peptides within each V-J. Welch's t-statistics and random forest reduced 500 to 550 V-J features to 10 to 15, which were used in a naive Bayes classifier (R e1071). The raw public data were reprocessed by TCRdb itself: fastp quality trimming at Q25, MiXCR clonotype calling, in-frame beta chains only. Entries that share a CDR3 protein sequence are merged under the most common genes and DNA. Here the V and J calls rest on TCRdb's processing, not on the authors' analysis. The sample table records some 770,000 distinct CDR3 sequences; 16% of these occur just once. Of the sample, around 7.7% is held by the ten largest clones.

The CDR1 and CDR2 encoded by the germline V gene are SGHRS and YFSETQ. Measured from the cysteine to the phenylalanine, the CDR3 is 14 residues long. Of all the DNA, just the CDR3 is kept, 42 bases in frame from base 1. The junction shows trimming of 0 bases on V and 4 bases on J, plus 8 bases between the germline ends. The rearrangement joined TRBV5-1 to TRBJ2-1; the D gene cannot be named for sure. The source is a man younger than 35 with Graves' hyperthyroidism. Sequencing was performed on blood. The CDR3 protein: CASSLDILYNEQFF. DNA sequence: TGCGCCAGCAGCTTGGACATACTTTACAATGAGCAGTTCTTC.